Listed below are T cell receptor beta chains from one sample, sequenced in a study of Graves' ophthalmopathy and Graves' hyperthyroidism. In TCRdb, the multiplex PCR reads were re-called with MiXCR into one record per CDR3 protein. The sample shows 500,000 to 800,000 distinct CDR3 sequences, roughly 39% of them seen only once. Sequenced: peripheral blood. The source is an adult man with Graves' ophthalmopathy. Both conserved end residues are part of each CDR3. D genes are given only for firm matches. Size tells how often a clone was seen (once, few, many) or the class of an expanded clone, and some rows leave it out.

cdr3_length j_call v_call d_call clone_size cdr3_nt cdr3_aa
16 TRBJ2-3 TRBV9 TRBD2 . TGTGCCAGCAGCGTAGCGGGACTAGCGGGGATAGATACGCAGTATTTT CASSVAGLAGIDTQYF
20 TRBJ1-1 TRBV7-2 . . . CASSFYICSARDGVNTEAFF
16 TRBJ2-5 TRBV12-3/TRBV12-4 TRBD2 many TGTGCCAGCAGTGGGGGGACTAGCTGGTACCAAGAGACCCAGTACTTC CASSGGTSWYQETQYF
15 TRBJ2-2 TRBV19 TRBD1 . TGTGCCAGTAGTATGGGGGACAGGGGTACCGGGGAGCTGTTTTTT CASSMGDRGTGELFF
14 TRBJ2-5 TRBV2 . . TGTGCCAGCAGTTACGACAGGGCGGGGGAGACCCAGTACTTC CASSYDRAGETQYF
14 TRBJ1-2 TRBV25-1 TRBD1 many TGTGCCAGCAGTGGGGGGACAGGGGGCGATGGCTACACCTTC CASSGGTGGDGYTF
15 TRBJ2-3 TRBV2 . . TGTGCCAGCAGCAAGGGACGGAGCGGCCCAGATACGCAGTATTTT CASSKGRSGPDTQYF
13 TRBJ1-2 TRBV7-9 TRBD1 many TGTGCCAGCAGGAGACAGGGCCTCTATGGCTACACCTTC CASRRQGLYGYTF
14 TRBJ1-2 TRBV5-1 . many TGCGCCAGCACCCGGGACAACACAAACTATGGCTACACCTTC CASTRDNTNYGYTF
15 TRBJ2-5 TRBV25-1 TRBD1 . TGTGCCAGCAGCCCCGAAAGGCATAGGGACAGGGGGCGGTACTTC CASSPERHRDRGRYF
14 TRBJ1-6 TRBV5-8 TRBD1 many TGTGCCAGCACCCCGGACAGGGTTGATTCACCCCTCCACTTT CASTPDRVDSPLHF
14 TRBJ1-1 TRBV15 . many TGTGCCACCAGCGCCAGGGTTCCCGCCACTGAAGCTTTCTTT CATSARVPATEAFF
13 TRBJ1-2 TRBV7-9 . many TGTGCCAGCAACCCCCTGGAGGGTCATGGCTACACCTTC CASNPLEGHGYTF
14 TRBJ2-2 TRBV2 TRBD2 . TGTGCCAGCAGTGTAGCGGGAGGGGTCGGGGAGCTGTTTTTT CASSVAGGVGELFF
14 TRBJ2-6 TRBV29-1 . . TGCAGCGTGCCTACCGGAGGAGGGGCCAACGTCCTGACTTTC CSVPTGGGANVLTF
13 TRBJ2-7 TRBV11-2 . many TGTGCCAGCAGCTTCGCCGTGAGTTACGAGCAGTACTTC CASSFAVSYEQYF
13 TRBJ2-7 TRBV20-1 . . TGCAGTGCTAGGTCAGTGAAACAATACGAGCAGTACTTC CSARSVKQYEQYF
12 TRBJ1-6 TRBV10-3 . . TGTGCCAGCAGTAATCCGTATTCACCCCTCCACTTT CASSNPYSPLHF
16 TRBJ1-1 TRBV7-2 . . TGTGCCAGCAGCTTATTTTGGGCTCGGCCGGGCACTGAAGCTTTCTTT CASSLFWARPGTEAFF
16 TRBJ1-6 TRBV25-1 TRBD1 many TGTGCCAGCAGTGACTCTGGACAGGGGCGAAATTCACCCCTCCACTTT CASSDSGQGRNSPLHF
12 TRBJ2-7 TRBV10-3 . . TGTGCCATCAGTCGCGAAGCCTACGAGCAGTACTTC CAISREAYEQYF
11 TRBJ2-7 TRBV19 . many TGTGCCAGTAGCACAGGGACCGAGCAGTACTTC CASSTGTEQYF
17 TRBJ1-5 TRBV7-3 . . TGTGCCTGGAGCCCTAGTGACGGGAGCAGGAATAATCAGCCCCAGCATTTT CAWSPSDGSRNNQPQHF
16 TRBJ1-4 TRBV9 TRBD1 many TGTGCCAGCAGCGAGGGGACAGGTGGTTGGGGGGAAAAACTGTTTTTT CASSEGTGGWGEKLFF
14 TRBJ1-1 TRBV2 . many TGTGCCAGCAGCCTCGGGGGGCGGAACACTGAAGCTTTCTTT CASSLGGRNTEAFF
17 TRBJ2-7 TRBV10-3 . . TGTGCCAGCAGTCTCAACCGAGGGGGGTCCCTTCGTCGGGAGCAGTACTTC CASSLNRGGSLRREQYF
16 TRBJ2-2 TRBV7-2 . many TGTGCCAGCAGCCCCCAAGGGGCGGGGAACACCGGGGAGCTGTTTTTT CASSPQGAGNTGELFF
13 TRBJ2-2 TRBV12-3/TRBV12-4 . . TGTGCCAGCAGTTTAAGTTTCTCCGGGGAGCTGTTTTTT CASSLSFSGELFF
14 TRBJ1-4 TRBV12-3/TRBV12-4 . few TGTGCCAGCACCCAAGTAGCAACTAATGAAAAACTGTTTTTT CASTQVATNEKLFF
13 TRBJ2-2 TRBV12-3/TRBV12-4 . . TGTGCCAGCAGTCGCTGGGACACCGGGGAGCTGTTTTTT CASSRWDTGELFF
15 TRBJ1-1 TRBV7-9 . many TGTGCCAGCAGCTTAGGGTACAGGGTGGACACTGAAGCTTTCTTT CASSLGYRVDTEAFF
15 TRBJ1-4 TRBV7-8 TRBD1 . TGTGCCAGTATCCTACCGGGACAGGGTGGCGAAAAACTGTTTTTT CASILPGQGGEKLFF
13 TRBJ2-7 TRBV2 . . TGTGCCAGCTCACCAAACGGACACTACGAGCAGTACTTC CASSPNGHYEQYF
15 TRBJ2-7 TRBV9 . . TGTGCCAGCAGCGTAGACGGGGCCGGATTCTACGAGCAGTACTTC CASSVDGAGFYEQYF
13 TRBJ1-2 TRBV20-1 TRBD1 few TGCAGTGCTAGTCGACAGGGCTTCTATGGCTACACCTTC CSASRQGFYGYTF
12 TRBJ2-5 TRBV2 . many TGTGCCAGCAGTGGATTAGCGGAGACCCAGTACTTC CASSGLAETQYF
15 TRBJ1-4 TRBV6-6 . . TGTGCCAGCAGATTTGCGGGCGCGGATCGAGAAAAACTGTTTTTT CASRFAGADREKLFF
12 TRBJ1-2 TRBV7-9 . . TGTGCCAGCAGCTTAAACTCGCGCGGCTACACCTTC CASSLNSRGYTF
15 TRBJ1-6 TRBV5-6 . few TGTGCCAGCAGCCGCTTGGGGGCCTTAAATTCACCCCTCCACTTT CASSRLGALNSPLHF
15 TRBJ1-5 TRBV9 . many TGTGCCAGCAGCGTAGGGGACGGGGGAGATCAGCCCCAGCATTTT CASSVGDGGDQPQHF
19 TRBJ2-2 TRBV25-1 . . TGTGCCAGCAGTGAATCTTGGGGGTTGAGGCAGGGGACAACCGGGGAGCTGTTTTTT CASSESWGLRQGTTGELFF
14 TRBJ1-2 TRBV7-8 . many TGTGCCAGCAAGCTGGCAGGCACTAACTATGGCTACACCTTC CASKLAGTNYGYTF
13 TRBJ1-5 TRBV20-1 . . TGCAGTGCTAGAGAAAGGGTGGATCAGCCCCAGCATTTT CSARERVDQPQHF
14 TRBJ2-7 TRBV9 TRBD2 . TGTGCCAGCAGCGTAGGGGACTACTCCTACGAGCAGTACTTC CASSVGDYSYEQYF
15 TRBJ2-2 TRBV7-9 TRBD1 . TGTGCCAGCAGCCAAGATCCAGGGGGCACCGGGGAGCTGTTTTTT CASSQDPGGTGELFF
18 TRBJ1-5 TRBV19 . many TGTGCCAGTAGTATTAGGGACTTTCCCCCCAGGGGCAATCAGCCCCAGCATTTT CASSIRDFPPRGNQPQHF
16 TRBJ2-2 TRBV12-3/TRBV12-4 . few TGTGCCAGCAGACCCGGGACAAACAACCCAACCGGGGAGCTGTTTTTT CASRPGTNNPTGELFF